The present T cell receptor beta chain was sequenced within a study of control samples from healthy donors and cancer patients. Repertoires were generated with immunoSEQ multiplex PCR, while TCRdb's copy carries only in-frame clones and drops some. The sample carries about 150,000 clones, 85% to 90% recorded once. CDR3 size: 15 residues. Germline V lookup: CDR1 SGHDT, CDR2 YYEEEE. V was clipped by 4 bases and J by 4 bases, with 12 bases between them. This receptor was obtained from a man aged 18 to 30 in good health. Material for sequencing was blood. The chain has TRBV5-6 and TRBJ1-6; no clear D gene. The CDR3 DNA reads TGTGCCAGCAGCCGGCAGACCGTTTATAATTCACCCCTCCACTTT. This gives the protein CASSRQTVYNSPLHF. Complete variable domain (other parts from reference TRBV5-6 and TRBJ1-6): DAGVTQSPTHLIKTRGQQVTLRCSPKSGHDTVSWYQQALGQGPQFIFQYYEEEERQRGNFPDRFSGHQFPNYSSELNVNALLLGDSALYLCASSRQTVYNSPLHFGNGTRLTVT.